Given below is one T cell receptor beta chain in context. Random hexamers served to reverse transcribe roughly 0.45 to 1 ug RNA. Using its own MiXCR run on the immunoSEQ multiplex PCR reads, TCRdb lists one record per CDR3 protein. Of about 200,000 distinct CDR3 sequences detected, nearly 95% appear once; the ten largest clones hold just under 0.095%. This sample is drawn from a study of CD8 T cells in Susac syndrome. The V gene's germline CDR1 is LGHDT and CDR2 YNNKEL (reference sequence). The CDR3 extends over 13 amino acids. The V gene lost 3 bases and the J gene lost 2 bases, with 7 bases spanning the gap.

Input material: CD4+ T cells from PBMCs. The chain joins TRBV3-1 to TRBJ1-2; weak D call: TRBD1 (6 bases). The clonotype comes from a human donor with multiple sclerosis. The CDR3 sequence: CASSHGQNYGYTF. The CDR3 nucleotides are TGTGCCAGCAGCCACGGACAGAACTATGGCTACACCTTC.